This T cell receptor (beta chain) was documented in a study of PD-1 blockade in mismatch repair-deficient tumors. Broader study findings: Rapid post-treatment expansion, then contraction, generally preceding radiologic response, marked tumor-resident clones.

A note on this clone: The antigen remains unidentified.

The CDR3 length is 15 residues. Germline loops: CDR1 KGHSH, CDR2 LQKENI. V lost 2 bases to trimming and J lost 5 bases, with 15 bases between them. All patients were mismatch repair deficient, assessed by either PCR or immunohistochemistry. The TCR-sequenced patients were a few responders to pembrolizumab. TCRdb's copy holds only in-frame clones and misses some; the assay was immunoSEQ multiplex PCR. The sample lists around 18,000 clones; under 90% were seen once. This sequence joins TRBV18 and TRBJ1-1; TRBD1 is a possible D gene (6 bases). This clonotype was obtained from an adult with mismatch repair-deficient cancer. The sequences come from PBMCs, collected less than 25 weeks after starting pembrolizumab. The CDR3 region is CASSPWSPGETEAFF. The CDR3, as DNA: TGTGCCAGCTCACCATGGTCTCCAGGGGAAACTGAAGCTTTCTTT.